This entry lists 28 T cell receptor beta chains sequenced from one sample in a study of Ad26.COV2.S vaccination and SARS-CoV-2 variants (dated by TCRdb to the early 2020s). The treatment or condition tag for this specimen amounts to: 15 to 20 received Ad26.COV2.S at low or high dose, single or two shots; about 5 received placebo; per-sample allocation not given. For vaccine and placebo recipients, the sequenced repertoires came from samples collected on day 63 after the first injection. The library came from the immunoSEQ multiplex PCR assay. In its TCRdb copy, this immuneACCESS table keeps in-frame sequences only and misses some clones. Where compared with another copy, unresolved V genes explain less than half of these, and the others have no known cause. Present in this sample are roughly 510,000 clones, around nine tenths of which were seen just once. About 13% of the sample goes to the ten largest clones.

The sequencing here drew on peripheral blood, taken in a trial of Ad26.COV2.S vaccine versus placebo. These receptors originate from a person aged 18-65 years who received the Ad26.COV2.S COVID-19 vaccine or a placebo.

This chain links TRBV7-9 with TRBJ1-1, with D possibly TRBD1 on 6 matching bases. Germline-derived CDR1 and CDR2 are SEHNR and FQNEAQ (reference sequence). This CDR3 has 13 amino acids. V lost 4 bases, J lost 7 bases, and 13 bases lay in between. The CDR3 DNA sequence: TGTGCCAGCAGCTACACAGGGTTCGATGAAGCTTTCTTT. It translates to CASSYTGFDEAFF. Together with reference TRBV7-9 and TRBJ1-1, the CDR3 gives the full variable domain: DTGVSQNPRHKITKRGQNVTFRCDPISEHNRLYWYRQTLGQGPEFLTYFQNEAQLEKSRLLSDRFSAERPKGSFSTLEIQRTEQGDSAMYLCASSYTGFDEAFFGQGTRLTVV.

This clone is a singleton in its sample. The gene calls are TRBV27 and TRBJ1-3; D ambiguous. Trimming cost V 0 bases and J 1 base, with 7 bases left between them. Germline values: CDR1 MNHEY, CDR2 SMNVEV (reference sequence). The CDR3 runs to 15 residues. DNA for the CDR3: TGTGCCAGCAGTTTATCGGGCAGTTCTGGAAACACCATATATTTT. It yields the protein CASSLSGSSGNTIYF.

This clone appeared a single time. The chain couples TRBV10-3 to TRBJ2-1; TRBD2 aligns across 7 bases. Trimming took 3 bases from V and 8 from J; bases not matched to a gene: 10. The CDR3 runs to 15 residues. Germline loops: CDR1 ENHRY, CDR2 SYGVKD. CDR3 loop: CAISDGGSSFDEQFF. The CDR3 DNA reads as TGTGCCATCAGTGACGGCGGGAGTTCGTTCGATGAGCAGTTCTTC.

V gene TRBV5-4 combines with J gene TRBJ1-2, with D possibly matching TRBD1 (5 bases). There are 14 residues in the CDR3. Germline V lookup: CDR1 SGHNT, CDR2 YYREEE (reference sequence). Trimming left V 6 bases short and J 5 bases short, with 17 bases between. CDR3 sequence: CASKSVEGIYGYTF. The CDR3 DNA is TGTGCCAGCAAGTCGGTAGAGGGGATATATGGCTACACCTTC. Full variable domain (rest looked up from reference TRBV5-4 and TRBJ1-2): ETGVTQSPTHLIKTRGQQVTLRCSSQSGHNTVSWYQQALGQGPQFIFQYYREEENGRGNFPPRFSGLQFPNYSSELNVNALELDDSALYLCASKSVEGIYGYTFGSGTRLTVV.

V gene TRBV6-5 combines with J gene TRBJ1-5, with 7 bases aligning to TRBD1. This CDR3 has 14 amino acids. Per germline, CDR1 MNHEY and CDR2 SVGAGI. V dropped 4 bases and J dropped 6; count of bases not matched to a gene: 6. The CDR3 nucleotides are TGTGCCAGCAGTTTAGGGGGCGCGGGTCAGCCCCAGCATTTT. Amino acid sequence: CASSLGGAGQPQHF.

The CDR3 here is CASSLGEGPGNEQFF. The CDR3 DNA reads TGTGCCAGCAGCTTGGGGGAGGGCCCGGGCAATGAGCAGTTCTTC. V usage is TRBV7-9 and J usage is TRBJ2-1; TRBD2 aligns across 7 bases. With 3 bases clipped from V and 6 bases from J, the junction kept 8 bases outside the gene matches. The CDR3 is 15 residues long. Germline V gene data show CDR1 as SEHNR and CDR2 as FQNEAQ (reference sequence).

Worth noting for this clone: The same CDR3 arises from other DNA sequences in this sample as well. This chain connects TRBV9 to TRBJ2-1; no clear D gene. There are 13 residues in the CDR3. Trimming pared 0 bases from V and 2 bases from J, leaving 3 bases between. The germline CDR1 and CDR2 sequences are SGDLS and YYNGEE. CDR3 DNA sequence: TGTGCCAGCAGCGTAGGAACCTACAATGAGCAGTTCTTC. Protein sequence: CASSVGTYNEQFF.

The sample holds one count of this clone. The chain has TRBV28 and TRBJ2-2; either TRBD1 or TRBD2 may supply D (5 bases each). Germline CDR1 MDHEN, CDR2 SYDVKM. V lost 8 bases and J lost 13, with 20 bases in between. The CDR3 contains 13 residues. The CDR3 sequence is CASSEGQGPRLFF. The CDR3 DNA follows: TGTGCCAGCTCTGAAGGTCAGGGACCCCGGCTGTTTTTT.

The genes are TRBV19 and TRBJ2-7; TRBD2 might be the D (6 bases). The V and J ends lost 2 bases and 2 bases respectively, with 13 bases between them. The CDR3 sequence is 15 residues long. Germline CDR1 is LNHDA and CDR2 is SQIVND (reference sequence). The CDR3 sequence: CASSILGGKTYEQYF. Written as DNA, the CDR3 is TGTGCCAGTAGTATATTAGGCGGGAAGACCTACGAGCAGTACTTC. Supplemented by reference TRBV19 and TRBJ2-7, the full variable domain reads DGGITQSPKYLFRKEGQNVTLSCEQNLNHDAMYWYRQDPGQGLRLIYYSQIVNDFQKGDIAEGYSVSREKKESFPLTVTSAQKNPTAFYLCASSILGGKTYEQYFGPGTRLTVT.

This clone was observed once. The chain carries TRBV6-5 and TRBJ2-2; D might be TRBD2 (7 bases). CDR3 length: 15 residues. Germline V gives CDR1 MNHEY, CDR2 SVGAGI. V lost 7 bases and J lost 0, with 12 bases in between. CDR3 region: CASNRGGANTGELFF. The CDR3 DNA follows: TGTGCCAGCAATAGGGGGGGAGCGAACACCGGGGAGCTGTTTTTT.

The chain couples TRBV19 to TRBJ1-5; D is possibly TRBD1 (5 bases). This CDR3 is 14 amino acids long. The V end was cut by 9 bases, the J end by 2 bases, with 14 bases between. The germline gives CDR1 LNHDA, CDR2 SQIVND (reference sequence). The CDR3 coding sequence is TGTGCCAGCGCAGGGACTCGGGGCAATCAGCCCCAGCATTTT. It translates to CASAGTRGNQPQHF.

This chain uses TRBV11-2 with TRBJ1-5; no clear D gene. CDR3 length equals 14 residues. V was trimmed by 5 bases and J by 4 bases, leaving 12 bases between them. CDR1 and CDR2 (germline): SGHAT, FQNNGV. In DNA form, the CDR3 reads TGTGCCAGCAGCCCAGGTCAGAGAAATCAGCCCCAGCATTTT. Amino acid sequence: CASSPGQRNQPQHF.

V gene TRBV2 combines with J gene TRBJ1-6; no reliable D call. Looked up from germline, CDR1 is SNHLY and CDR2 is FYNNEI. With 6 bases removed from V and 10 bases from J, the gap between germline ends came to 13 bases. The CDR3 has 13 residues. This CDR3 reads CASSPDVSSPLHF. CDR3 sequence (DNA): TGTGCCAGCAGCCCCGATGTTTCCTCACCCCTCCACTTT.

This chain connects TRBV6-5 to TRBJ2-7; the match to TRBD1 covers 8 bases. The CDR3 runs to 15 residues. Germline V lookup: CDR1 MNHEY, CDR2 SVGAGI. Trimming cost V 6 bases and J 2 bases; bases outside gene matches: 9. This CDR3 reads CASRSGRGLTYEQYF. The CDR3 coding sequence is TGTGCCAGCAGGTCCGGCAGGGGGCTAACCTACGAGCAGTACTTC.

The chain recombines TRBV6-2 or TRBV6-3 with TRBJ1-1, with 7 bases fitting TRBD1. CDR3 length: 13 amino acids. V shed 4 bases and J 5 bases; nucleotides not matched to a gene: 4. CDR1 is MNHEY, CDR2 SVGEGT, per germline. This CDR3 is CASSFSGGTEAFF. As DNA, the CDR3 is TGTGCCAGCAGTTTCTCAGGGGGTACTGAAGCTTTCTTT.

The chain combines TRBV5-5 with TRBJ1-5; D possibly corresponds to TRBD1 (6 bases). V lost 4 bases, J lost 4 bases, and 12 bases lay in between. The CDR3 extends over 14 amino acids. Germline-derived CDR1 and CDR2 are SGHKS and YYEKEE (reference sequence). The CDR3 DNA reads TGTGCCAGCAGCCGGGGGGACACGAATCAGCCCCAGCATTTT. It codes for CASSRGDTNQPQHF. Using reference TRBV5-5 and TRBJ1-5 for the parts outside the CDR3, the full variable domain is DAGVTQSPTHLIKTRGQQVTLRCSPISGHKSVSWYQQVLGQGPQFIFQYYEKEERGRGNFPDRFSARQFPNYSSELNVNALLLGDSALYLCASSRGDTNQPQHFGDGTRLSIL.

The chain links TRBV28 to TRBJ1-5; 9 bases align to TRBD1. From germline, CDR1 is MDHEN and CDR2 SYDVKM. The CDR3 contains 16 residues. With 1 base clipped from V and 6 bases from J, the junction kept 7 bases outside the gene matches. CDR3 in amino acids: CASSLLQGASSQPQHF. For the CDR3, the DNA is TGTGCCAGCAGTTTATTACAGGGGGCCTCGTCTCAGCCCCAGCATTTT.

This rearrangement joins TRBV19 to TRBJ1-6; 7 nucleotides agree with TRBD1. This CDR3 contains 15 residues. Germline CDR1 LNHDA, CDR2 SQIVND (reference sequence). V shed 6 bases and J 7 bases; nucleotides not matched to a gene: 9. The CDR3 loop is CASRPRTGLNSPLHF. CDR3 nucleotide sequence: TGTGCCAGTAGACCACGGACAGGACTAAATTCACCCCTCCACTTT.

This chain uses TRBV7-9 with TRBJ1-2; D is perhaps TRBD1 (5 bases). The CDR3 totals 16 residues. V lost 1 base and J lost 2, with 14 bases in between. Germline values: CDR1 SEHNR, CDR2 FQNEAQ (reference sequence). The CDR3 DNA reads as TGTGCCAGCAGCTTAGTCGTTGGGGGTCCCAACTATGGCTACACCTTC. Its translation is CASSLVVGGPNYGYTF.

The CDR3 is CASSDGDRGDTQYF. The CDR3 nucleotides are TGTGCCAGCAGTGACGGGGACAGGGGGGATACGCAGTATTTT. The gene calls are TRBV6-4 and TRBJ2-3, with 11 bases identical to TRBD1. The V and J ends lost 2 bases and 6 bases, in that order; junction bases with no gene match: 1. The CDR3 totals 14 residues. Germline lookup yields CDR1 MRHNA and CDR2 SNTAGT.

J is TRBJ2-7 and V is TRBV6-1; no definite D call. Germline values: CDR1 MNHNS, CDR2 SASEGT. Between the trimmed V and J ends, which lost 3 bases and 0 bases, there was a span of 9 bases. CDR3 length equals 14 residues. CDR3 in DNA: TGTGCCAGCAGTGATTTGGGCATCTCCTACGAGCAGTACTTC. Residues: CASSDLGISYEQYF.

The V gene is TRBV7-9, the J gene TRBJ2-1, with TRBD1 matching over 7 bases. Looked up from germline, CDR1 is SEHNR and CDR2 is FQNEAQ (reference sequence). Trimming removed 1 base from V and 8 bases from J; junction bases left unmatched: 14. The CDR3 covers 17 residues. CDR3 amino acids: CASSLVPRPGGGDEQFF. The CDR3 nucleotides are TGTGCCAGCAGCTTAGTACCCCGGCCAGGGGGTGGTGATGAGCAGTTCTTC.

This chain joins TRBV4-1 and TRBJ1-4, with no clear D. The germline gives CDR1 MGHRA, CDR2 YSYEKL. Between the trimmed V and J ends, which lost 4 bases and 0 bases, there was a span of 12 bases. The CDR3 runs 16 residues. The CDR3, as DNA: TGCGCCAGCAGCCCATGGTTGGGCGCAACTAATGAAAAACTGTTTTTT. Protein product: CASSPWLGATNEKLFF.

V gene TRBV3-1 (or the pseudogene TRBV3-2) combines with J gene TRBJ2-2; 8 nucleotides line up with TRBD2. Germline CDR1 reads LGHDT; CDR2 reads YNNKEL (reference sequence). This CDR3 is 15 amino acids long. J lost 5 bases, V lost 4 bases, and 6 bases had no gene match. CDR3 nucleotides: TGTGCCAGCAGCCCGGGACTAGTCAGAACCGGGGAGCTGTTTTTT. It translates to CASSPGLVRTGELFF.

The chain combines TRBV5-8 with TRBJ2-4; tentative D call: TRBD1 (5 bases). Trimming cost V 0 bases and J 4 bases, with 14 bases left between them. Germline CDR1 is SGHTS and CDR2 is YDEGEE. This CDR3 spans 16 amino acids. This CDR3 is CASSLALFAGKNIQYF. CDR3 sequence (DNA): TGTGCCAGCAGCTTGGCCTTATTTGCAGGGAAAAACATTCAGTACTTC.

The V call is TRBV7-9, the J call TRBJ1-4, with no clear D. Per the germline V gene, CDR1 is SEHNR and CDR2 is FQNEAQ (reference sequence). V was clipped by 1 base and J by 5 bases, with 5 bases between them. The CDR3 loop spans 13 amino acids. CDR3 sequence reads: CASSLDGNEKLFF. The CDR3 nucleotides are TGTGCCAGCAGCTTAGACGGGAATGAAAAACTGTTTTTT.

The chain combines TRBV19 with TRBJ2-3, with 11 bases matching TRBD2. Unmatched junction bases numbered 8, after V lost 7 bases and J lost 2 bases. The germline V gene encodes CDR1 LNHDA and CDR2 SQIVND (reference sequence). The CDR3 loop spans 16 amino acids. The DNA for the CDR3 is TGTGCCAGTACCAGACTAGCGGGGCCATCCACAGATACGCAGTATTTT. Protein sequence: CASTRLAGPSTDTQYF. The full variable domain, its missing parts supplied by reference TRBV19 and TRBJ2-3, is DGGITQSPKYLFRKEGQNVTLSCEQNLNHDAMYWYRQDPGQGLRLIYYSQIVNDFQKGDIAEGYSVSREKKESFPLTVTSAQKNPTAFYLCASTRLAGPSTDTQYFGPGTRLTVL.

Here the CDR3 reads CASSQGQGFSGNTIYF. CDR3 sequence (DNA): TGTGCCAGCAGCCAAGGACAGGGGTTTTCTGGAAACACCATATATTTT. The chain employs TRBV3-1 (or the pseudogene TRBV3-2) and TRBJ1-3; 8 bases line up with TRBD1. Germline CDR1 and CDR2: LGHDT and YNNKEL (reference sequence). The junction had 3 bases not matched to a gene; V was cut back by 1 base and J by 1 base. This CDR3 comprises 16 residues.